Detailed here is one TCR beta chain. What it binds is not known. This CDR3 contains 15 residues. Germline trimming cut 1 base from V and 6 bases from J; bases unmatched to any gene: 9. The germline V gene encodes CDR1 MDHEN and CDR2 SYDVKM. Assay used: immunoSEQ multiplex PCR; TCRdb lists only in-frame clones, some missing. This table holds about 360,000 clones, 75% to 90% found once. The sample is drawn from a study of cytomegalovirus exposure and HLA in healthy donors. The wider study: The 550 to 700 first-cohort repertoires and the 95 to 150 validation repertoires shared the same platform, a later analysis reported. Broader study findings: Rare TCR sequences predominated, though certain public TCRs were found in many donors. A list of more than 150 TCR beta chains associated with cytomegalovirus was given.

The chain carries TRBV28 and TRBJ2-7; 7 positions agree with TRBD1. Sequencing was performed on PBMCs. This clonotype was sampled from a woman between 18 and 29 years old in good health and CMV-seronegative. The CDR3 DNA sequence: TGTGCCAGCAGTTTATACAGGGGACAAGGAGGCGAGCAGTACTTC. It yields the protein CASSLYRGQGGEQYF.